The rows below give T cell receptor beta chains drawn from one sample of a study of cytomegalovirus exposure and HLA in healthy donors. Sequenced by immunoSEQ multiplex PCR; TCRdb stores in-frame clones only, minus some. The table records about 150,000 clones, around 80% of them present only once. Material for sequencing was PBMCs. These TCRs come from a woman in her thirties or forties in good health and CMV-seropositive. CDR3s leave out the opening cysteine and the closing phenylalanine or tryptophan.

J gene,V gene,CDR3 protein
TRBJ2-3,TRBV18,ASSLAGGGLGTDTQY
TRBJ1-2,TRBV11-2,ASSLGAGKGYGYT
TRBJ2-5,TRBV2,ASFNSGGRGRVRETQY
TRBJ1-1,TRBV18,ASSSQGARTEAF
TRBJ1-5,TRBV18,ASSPLAPEAVNNQPQH
TRBJ2-1,TRBV28,ASTPQGYNEQF
TRBJ2-3,TRBV7-3,ASSQVARTDTQY
TRBJ1-1,TRBV2,ASSGAGGTEAF
TRBJ1-1,TRBV28,ASSSDRSTEAF
TRBJ1-1,TRBV18,ASAPGGGEAF
TRBJ2-5,TRBV11-2,ASSSLTSGRAVETQY
TRBJ2-7,TRBV19,ASSIAPDSPYEQY
TRBJ2-1,TRBV27,ASSLRGRLYNEQF
TRBJ1-5,TRBV2,ASSDWGLGNQPQH
TRBJ2-5,TRBV5-1,ASSLAGSRVIQETQY
TRBJ1-1,TRBV10-2,ASSASRGTEAF
TRBJ2-3,TRBV16,ASSQSASSGRGTDTQY
TRBJ2-7,TRBV4-1,ASSQDPGMPIREQY
TRBJ2-1,TRBV4-1,ASSQDTSLAGGREQF
TRBJ2-1,TRBV29-1,SVGGTSGRASYNEQF
TRBJ1-2,TRBV28,ASSSGTQGVRGGYT
TRBJ2-3,TRBV27,ASSNLAATGPDTQY
TRBJ2-7,TRBV9,ASSGRGSSYEQY
TRBJ2-1,TRBV13,ASSSPGLAGESEQF
TRBJ1-1,TRBV7-8,ASSERDPPWGGAF
TRBJ2-4,TRBV5-1,ASSLGGVGGGSAIQY
TRBJ2-1,TRBV10-1,ASSETLAEQF
TRBJ2-1,TRBV7-9,ASSSSGGTYNEQF
TRBJ2-1,TRBV4-1,ASSQTSVREQF
TRBJ1-1,TRBV18,ASSVSAPSDTEAF